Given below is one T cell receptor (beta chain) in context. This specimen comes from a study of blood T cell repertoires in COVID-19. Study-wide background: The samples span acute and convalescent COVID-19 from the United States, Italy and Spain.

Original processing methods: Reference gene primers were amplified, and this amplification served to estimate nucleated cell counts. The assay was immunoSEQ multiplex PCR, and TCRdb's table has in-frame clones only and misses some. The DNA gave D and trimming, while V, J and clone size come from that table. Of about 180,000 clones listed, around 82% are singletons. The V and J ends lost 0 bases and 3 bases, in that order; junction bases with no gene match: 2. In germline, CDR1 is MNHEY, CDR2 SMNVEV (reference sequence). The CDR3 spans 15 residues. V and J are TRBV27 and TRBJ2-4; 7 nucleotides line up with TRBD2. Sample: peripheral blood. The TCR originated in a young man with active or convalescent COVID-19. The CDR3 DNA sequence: TGTGCCAGCAGTTTATCGTGGGGGGGCAAAAACATTCAGTACTTC. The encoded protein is CASSLSWGGKNIQYF.